Each of the 6 T cell receptor beta chains below was sequenced from the same sample in a study of blood T cell repertoires in COVID-19. TCRdb's copy holds only in-frame clones and misses some; the assay was immunoSEQ multiplex PCR. The sample comprises about 75,000 clones, more than 75% of which are singletons, and about 21% rests with the top ten. The sequenced sample was peripheral blood. These receptors were collected from a human donor in a cohort sampled during active COVID-19.

DNA for the CDR3: TGTGCCAGCAGTTACCGGGGTAGTGGCAATCAGCCCCAGCATTTT. Residues: CASSYRGSGNQPQHF. The chain has TRBV6-2 or TRBV6-3 and TRBJ1-5; D ambiguous. V lost 2 bases, J lost 2 bases, and 10 bases lay in between. This CDR3 is built from 15 residues. The germline CDR1 and CDR2 sequences are MNHEY and SVGEGT.

This sequence joins TRBV19 and TRBJ2-3; 8 bases fit TRBD1. The J segment lost 2 bases and the V segment lost 1 base, leaving 2 bases of the junction unmatched. CDR3 size: 15 residues. CDR1 and CDR2 from the germline V gene are LNHDA and SQIVND (reference sequence). DNA of the CDR3: TGTGCCAGTAGTATAGGGGACAGGATCACAGATACGCAGTATTTT. Translating gives CASSIGDRITDTQYF.

This clone has a single count. J is TRBJ2-2 and V is TRBV6-5, with 8 bases fitting TRBD2. Unmatched junction bases numbered 12, after V lost 2 bases and J lost 10 bases. The CDR3 has 16 residues. CDR1 is MNHEY, CDR2 SVGAGI, per germline. This CDR3 is CASSYKLAGGSMELFF. In DNA, the CDR3 is TGTGCCAGCAGTTACAAGCTAGCGGGCGGATCTATGGAGCTGTTTTTT.

V and J are TRBV5-8 and TRBJ2-5; 16 nucleotides agree with TRBD2. This CDR3 is 17 amino acids long. V shed 4 bases and J 5 bases; nucleotides not matched to a gene: 8. Germline loops: CDR1 SGHTS, CDR2 YDEGEE. DNA for the CDR3: TGTGCCAGCAGCGCGGGACTAGCGGGGGGGCCCGGGGAGACCCAGTACTTC. Translated, it gives CASSAGLAGGPGETQYF.

The V call is TRBV2, the J call TRBJ2-3; 7 bases line up with TRBD1. From germline, CDR1 is SNHLY and CDR2 FYNNEI. This CDR3 is built from 15 residues. Trimming removed 4 bases from V and 5 bases from J; junction bases left unmatched: 9. This CDR3 reads CASSGDRVFKDTQYF. In nucleotides, the CDR3 is TGTGCCAGCAGTGGCGACAGGGTATTTAAAGATACGCAGTATTTT.

This clone was observed once. The V gene is TRBV6-2 or TRBV6-3, the J gene TRBJ2-1; 13 bases align to TRBD2. CDR3 size: 17 residues. Germline V lookup: CDR1 MNHEY, CDR2 SVGEGT. Trimming took 4 bases from V and 8 from J; bases not matched to a gene: 11. The CDR3 loop reads CASSSKLAGGLSDEQFF. CDR3 nucleotides: TGTGCCAGCAGTTCCAAACTAGCGGGGGGGCTGTCGGATGAGCAGTTCTTC.